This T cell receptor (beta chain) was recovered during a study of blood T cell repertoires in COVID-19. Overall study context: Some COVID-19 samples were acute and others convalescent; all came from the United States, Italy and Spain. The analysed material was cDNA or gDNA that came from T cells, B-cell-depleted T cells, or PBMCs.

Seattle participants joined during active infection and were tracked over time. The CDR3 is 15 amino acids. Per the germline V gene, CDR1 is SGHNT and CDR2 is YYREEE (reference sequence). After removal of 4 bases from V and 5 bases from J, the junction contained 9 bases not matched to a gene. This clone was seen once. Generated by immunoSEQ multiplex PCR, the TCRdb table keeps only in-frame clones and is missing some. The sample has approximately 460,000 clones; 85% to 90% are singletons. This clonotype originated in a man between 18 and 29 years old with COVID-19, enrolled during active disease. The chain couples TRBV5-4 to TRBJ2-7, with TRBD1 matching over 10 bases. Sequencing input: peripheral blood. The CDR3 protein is CASSPVGGQGNEQYF. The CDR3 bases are TGTGCCAGCAGCCCGGTGGGGGGACAGGGGAACGAGCAGTACTTC.